This is a list of T cell receptor beta chains from one sample in a study of cytomegalovirus exposure and HLA in healthy donors. This table comes from immunoSEQ multiplex PCR, and its TCRdb copy is limited to in-frame clones, with some not included. The repertoire has roughly 150,000 clones, roughly 90% of them found once; the top ten carry around 5%. Sequenced: PBMCs. The origin of the receptors is a woman in her 30s in good health and CMV-seronegative. Both conserved end residues are part of each CDR3. The D gene is left open where the match is weak. Clone sizes are given selectively: once, few, many, or a class where the clone is expanded.

V	D	size	J	CDR3
TRBV4-3	.	.	TRBJ2-4	CASSQDHRGTSGSIQYF
TRBV4-3	.	.	TRBJ2-2	CASSQRQANTGELFF
TRBV18	TRBD1	.	TRBJ2-1	CASSPQQGELNEQFF
TRBV7-9	.	.	TRBJ2-7	CASSLGTADYEQYF
TRBV5-8	.	.	TRBJ2-7	CASSRRARSSGEQYF
TRBV29-1	TRBD1	once	TRBJ2-7	CSVESKTGDPYEQYF
TRBV18	.	.	TRBJ2-1	CASSHPGHLNEQFF
TRBV5-1	.	.	TRBJ2-6	CASSLTGAGANVLTF
TRBV28	.	.	TRBJ2-2	CASSKTRPRTTGELFF
TRBV30	.	few	TRBJ1-1	CAWSVVNTEAFF
TRBV7-8	TRBD1	.	TRBJ1-2	CASSLVQGAGGYTF
TRBV28	.	.	TRBJ2-7	CASSFQARRLTGQYF
TRBV28	.	.	TRBJ1-2	CASSLGQTNYGYTF
TRBV5-3	TRBD2	.	TRBJ2-7	CARSLRTSGSLFEQYF
TRBV7-3	TRBD2	.	TRBJ2-1	CASSLLAGVNEQFF
TRBV7-3	TRBD1	few	TRBJ1-1	CASSSTGTEAFF
TRBV7-6	.	.	TRBJ2-2	CASSPRGSGGTGELFF
TRBV6-5	TRBD1	.	TRBJ2-2	CASRDRVTSTGELFF
TRBV28	.	.	TRBJ1-4	CASSLIRRNEKLFF
TRBV7-6	.	.	TRBJ2-7	CASSLTGGTGRNEQYF
TRBV27	.	few	TRBJ1-3	CASSPKDIGNTIYF
TRBV18	.	.	TRBJ2-3	CASSPLGTPRTDTQYF
TRBV6-5	.	.	TRBJ2-7	CASRGGGTIPYEQYF
TRBV7-9	.	.	TRBJ1-6	CASSLFAWGAGGGSPLHF
TRBV5-6	TRBD1	.	TRBJ2-4	CASSNRGRKAKNIQYF
TRBV30	.	.	TRBJ2-3	CAWSVSSVWPDTQYF
TRBV27	.	.	TRBJ1-3	CASSPRGRGGNTIYF
TRBV28	.	.	TRBJ1-1	CASSPSGYTEAFF
TRBV30	.	.	TRBJ2-7	CAWSVVEYEQYF
TRBV28	.	.	TRBJ2-7	CASSPDLGGIKQYF
TRBV19	.	once	TRBJ2-6	CASSRGLRTGANVLTF
TRBV6-5	.	.	TRBJ2-3	CASSYYTGSTDTQYF
TRBV7-2	.	.	TRBJ1-1	CASSLGRYTEAFF
TRBV19	TRBD1	.	TRBJ1-5	CASRDRERGNQPQHF